This T cell receptor beta chain was captured by sequencing in a study of shared clonotypes between healthy human individuals (dated by TCRdb to about 2020). A note on the overall study: The cohort comprised a couple of women and a few men aged 18 to 49 years. For each donor, CD4 naive and CD4 memory were each given three plates, CD8 naive was given two plates, and CD8 memory was given one plate. To estimate repertoire size and how much clonotypes are shared between individuals, the study performed deep sequencing of blood TCR repertoires from roughly five healthy adults. Libraries were prepared and TCR repertoires were sequenced by different laboratories using diverse techniques, in order to increase sequencing depth and limit assay-specific biases. Per donor, leukapheresis produced somewhere between about 0.8 and 9 billion PBMCs. Overall results and qualifications from the work: Sharing across four donors was observed for about 5% of naive CD4, over 3% of naive CD8, about 2.5% of memory CD4, and 0.4% of memory CD8 clonotypes. Pairwise subsampling led to the expectation that sequencing depth would affect the degree of clonotype sharing among donors. Because the study included only a small number of donors, the genetic and exposure-history diversity represented was limited. Compared with non-shared clonotypes, the clonotypes found in all four sorted-subset donors had higher generation probabilities. Sampling was restricted to blood, and TCR repertoires in tissues likely differ from the TCR repertoires found in blood. Estimated clonotype richness was generally larger for naive than for memory subsets. Incomplete sequencing was indicated by rarefaction of sorted-subset datasets, despite the large sequencing depth.

The donors were healthy, HIV-negative adults with no recently reported acute infections or vaccinations. Only Caucasian adults living in Nashville, Tennessee, USA were represented among the donors. Magnetic negative selection was used to enrich CD4+ T cells, after which naive cells were positively selected on CD45RA and the negative fraction became the memory subset. After blood collection by leukapheresis, PBMCs were isolated using Ficoll-Histopaque density gradient centrifugation and then cryopreserved in the vapor phase of liquid nitrogen. Purity and quantity of every magnetically sorted T cell population were checked by analytical flow cytometry. Genomic DNA was isolated from each sorted fraction and quantified by UV absorbance on a Nanodrop 2000c. V loses 0 bases of germline sequence and J loses 0 bases, and the interval between the two ends is 9 bases. CDR1 and CDR2 (SNHLY, FYNNEI) derive from the germline V gene. Its CDR3 holds 16 amino acids, cysteine through phenylalanine. Solely the CDR3 DNA is kept, with 48 bases framed from the first base.

Using the deep immunoSEQ assay, multiplex PCR amplified TCR CDR3 regions from genomic DNA. Genomic DNA extracted from each cell subset was distributed evenly over all wells of several immunoSEQ 96-well plates, and each plate served as one replicate. For sorted subsets, each replicate PCR was loaded with about 0.2 ug genomic DNA, equivalent to some 27,000 T cell genomes. The purified libraries were quantified using a Qubit 3.0 fluorometer, sized with a Bioanalyzer 2100, and then quantified again using the KAPA Library Quantification kit. A separate single-read 150-cycle Illumina NextSeq 550 flow cell was used to sequence each immunoSEQ 96-well plate. For the original study's pipeline: Because the immunoSEQ output held only junctional sequences and lacked quality scores, the filtering could not match the filtering applied to full-length reads. Sequences were annotated with PyIR, a Python wrapper for IgBLAST v1.9, using IMGT germline references to assign V/J genes and CDR3. Reads were removed for weak V/J assignments (E-value above 1e-6), missing CDR3, stop codons, out-of-frame junctions, or ambiguous translated residues. V3J clonotypes were defined by identical inferred V gene, J gene, and CDR3 amino acid sequence. Percentage overlap between repertoires was computed as shared unique clonotypes divided by the size of the smaller repertoire. Repertoire richness was assessed with RTK rarefaction, the Chao1 estimator, and Recon v2.1 estimates of unobserved clonotypes. For all TCRbeta clonotypes obtained by the gDNA method from a few donors, generation probabilities were computed with OLGA. The clones in this table, taken by TCRdb from immuneACCESS, are in-frame only. Not every clone is retained; where verified, under half of the shortfall comes from an unresolved V gene, and the cause of the rest is unknown. V and J calls and clone size are given by that table; D and trimming were obtained from the DNA. The sample table holds some 1.5 million clones, of which 95% to 99% were seen once. The top ten clones comprise about 0.42% of the sample.

As for this clone: The antigen it recognizes is unknown. Per-nucleotide qualities are absent, and no much larger clonotype sits a single base away.

The TCR originated in a man aged 25 to 40 in good health. The rearranged segments are TRBV2 and TRBJ1-5; the D gene cannot be resolved reliably. Sequenced: naive CD4+ T cells sorted from blood. The meaning of the sample's cell subset or site label: CD45RA+ positively selected. The bases are TGTGCCAGCAGTGAAGCACGGCAGACTAGCAATCAGCCCCAGCATTTT. Translation gives CASSEARQTSNQPQHF.